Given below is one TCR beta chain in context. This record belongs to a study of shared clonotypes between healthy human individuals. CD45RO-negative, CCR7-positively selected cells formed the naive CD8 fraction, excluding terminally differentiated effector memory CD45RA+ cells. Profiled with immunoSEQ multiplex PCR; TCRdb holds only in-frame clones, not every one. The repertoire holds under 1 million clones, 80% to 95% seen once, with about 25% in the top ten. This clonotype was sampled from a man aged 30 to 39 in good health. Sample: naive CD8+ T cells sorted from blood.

This chain's CDR3 is CASSFPSTSESSYEQYF. Written as DNA, the CDR3 is TGTGCCAGCAGTTTCCCCAGTACTAGCGAGAGCTCCTACGAGCAGTACTTC. The V and J genes are TRBV27 and TRBJ2-7; 7 nucleotides agree with TRBD2. J was trimmed by 0 bases and V by 3 bases; bases with no gene match: 11. The CDR3 runs to 17 residues. The germline V gene encodes CDR1 MNHEY and CDR2 SMNVEV (reference sequence).